Each of the 25 T cell receptor beta chains below was sequenced from the same sample in a study of blood T cell repertoires in COVID-19. Sequenced by immunoSEQ multiplex PCR; TCRdb stores in-frame clones only, minus some. In the table there are about 160,000 clones, roughly 84% of which are singletons. The specimen sequenced was peripheral blood. The receptors here all came from a man older than 75 with COVID-19, enrolled during active disease.

This chain links TRBV6-5 with TRBJ1-5; a possible D gene is TRBD1 (5 bases). This CDR3 comprises 13 residues. Deletions cut 6 bases from V and 5 bases from J, with 11 bases between. CDR1 MNHEY and CDR2 SVGAGI come from the germline V gene. CDR3: CASRLDSYQPQHF. DNA for the CDR3: TGTGCCAGCAGGCTAGACAGCTATCAGCCCCAGCATTTT.

The V gene is TRBV7-2, the J gene TRBJ1-5, with TRBD1 identical over 8 bases. Per the germline V gene, CDR1 is SGHTA and CDR2 is FQGNSA. Trimming cost V 5 bases and J 3 bases; bases outside gene matches: 6. The CDR3 is 15 residues long. This CDR3 is CASSARTGYNQPQHF. The CDR3 DNA reads as TGTGCCAGCAGCGCCAGGACAGGGTACAATCAGCCCCAGCATTTT.

V and J are TRBV12-3 or TRBV12-4 and TRBJ1-2; D is ambiguous. The CDR3 totals 13 residues. Trimming cost V 3 bases and J 8 bases, with 13 bases left between them. The chain's CDR3 is CASSLSSRGGYTF. CDR3 nucleotides: TGTGCCAGCAGTTTGTCCAGTCGAGGGGGCTACACCTTC.

This clone was counted once. The chain couples TRBV19 to TRBJ1-1; 10 nucleotides agree with TRBD1. J gave up 4 bases and V 7 bases, and 9 bases lay outside the gene matches. Germline V gene lookup returns CDR1 LNHDA and CDR2 SQIVND (reference sequence). The CDR3 loop spans 15 amino acids. The CDR3 DNA is TGTGCCAGTAAAGCGGGACAGGGGCCTATCACTGAAGCTTTCTTT. Translated, it gives CASKAGQGPITEAFF.

This chain links TRBV6-5 with TRBJ1-6, with D hard to call. The CDR3 extends over 13 amino acids. V was pared by 6 bases and J by 5 bases, with 8 bases between. The germline CDR1 and CDR2 sequences are MNHEY and SVGAGI. CDR3 protein: CASSPEDNSPLHF. CDR3 in DNA: TGTGCCAGCAGCCCGGAGGATAATTCACCCCTCCACTTT.

The rearrangement links TRBV13 to TRBJ1-6; D is ambiguous. V shed 1 base and J shed 6 bases, with 13 bases lying between them. This CDR3 comprises 16 residues. Germline CDR1 is PRHDT and CDR2 is FYEKMQ (reference sequence). CDR3 in amino acids: CASSLAIANGNSPLHF. The CDR3 DNA reads TGTGCCAGCAGCTTAGCGATCGCAAACGGTAATTCACCCCTCCACTTT.

The DNA for the CDR3 is TGTGCCAGCAGCATACAGGGGAGTTACCAAGAGACCCAGTACTTC. Translation: CASSIQGSYQETQYF. This chain joins TRBV27 and TRBJ2-5; 7 bases are a match to TRBD1. The CDR3 covers 15 residues. V was pared by 6 bases and J by 0 bases, with 7 bases of the junction left unmatched. Germline assignment: CDR1 MNHEY and CDR2 SMNVEV (reference sequence).

CDR3 loop: CASRRWTGGASGELFF. For the CDR3, the DNA is TGTGCCAGCAGACGGTGGACAGGGGGCGCTTCCGGGGAGCTGTTTTTT. The chain employs TRBV5-5 and TRBJ2-2; 11 nucleotides align to TRBD1. From germline, CDR1 is SGHKS and CDR2 YYEKEE (reference sequence). J lost 6 bases, V lost 5 bases, and 9 bases had no gene match. The CDR3 totals 16 residues.

The CDR3 sequence: CASGGQGGYEQYF. The CDR3 bases are TGTGCCAGCGGGGGACAGGGAGGATACGAGCAGTACTTC. V and J are TRBV7-9 and TRBJ2-7; 9 bases are shared with TRBD1. Germline-derived CDR1 and CDR2 are SEHNR and FQNEAQ (reference sequence). The CDR3 loop spans 13 amino acids. Losses at the gene ends were 8 bases for V and 4 bases for J; bases not matched to a gene: 6. Full variable domain (rest looked up from reference TRBV7-9 and TRBJ2-7): DTGVSQNPRHKITKRGQNVTFRCDPISEHNRLYWYRQTLGQGPEFLTYFQNEAQLEKSRLLSDRFSAERPKGSFSTLEIQRTEQGDSAMYLCASGGQGGYEQYFGPGTRLTVT.

The chain recombines TRBV4-2 with TRBJ1-2, with TRBD1 identical over 8 bases. Germline CDR1 reads LGHNA; CDR2 reads YNFKEQ. With V trimmed by 3 bases and J by 1 base, 7 bases remained unmatched. This CDR3 contains 16 residues. CDR3 DNA sequence: TGTGCCAGCAGCCATCTGGACAGGGACCTTAACTATGGCTACACCTTC. Its protein product is CASSHLDRDLNYGYTF.

The chain is built from TRBV3-1 (or the pseudogene TRBV3-2) and TRBJ2-2, with 7 bases aligning to TRBD1. CDR1 is LGHDT and CDR2 is YNNKEL in the germline V gene (reference sequence). The CDR3 runs 16 residues. The J segment lost 3 bases and the V segment lost 1 base, leaving 5 bases of the junction unmatched. The CDR3 nucleotides read TGTGCCAGCAGCCAAGGAGGGGGCATAGACACCGGGGAGCTGTTTTTT. Its protein product is CASSQGGGIDTGELFF.

This chain links TRBV3-1 (or the pseudogene TRBV3-2) with TRBJ1-6, with 8 bases that match TRBD1. The germline CDR1 and CDR2 sequences are LGHDT and YNNKEL (reference sequence). Trimming took 5 bases from V and 6 from J; bases not matched to a gene: 9. This CDR3 has 16 residues. The CDR3 protein is CASSSLPGGGNSPLHF. Here the CDR3 DNA reads TGTGCCAGCAGCTCCCTCCCAGGGGGCGGTAATTCACCCCTCCACTTT.

The chain links TRBV4-3 to TRBJ2-5, with D possibly being TRBD2 (7 bases). Deletions cut 5 bases from V and 5 bases from J, with 15 bases between. The V gene's germline CDR1 is LGHNA and CDR2 YSLEER. The CDR3 runs to 14 residues. This chain's CDR3 is CASSGGALGETQYF. CDR3 nucleotide sequence: TGCGCCAGCAGCGGGGGGGCCTTAGGGGAGACCCAGTACTTC.

The J gene is TRBJ1-1, the V gene TRBV5-1; TRBD1 aligns across 7 bases. Germline assignment: CDR1 SGHRS and CDR2 YFSETQ. J lost 4 bases, V lost 4 bases, and 7 bases had no gene match. The CDR3 consists of 14 residues. CDR3 DNA: TGCGCCAGCAGCGCTACAGGGGTGGGCACTGAAGCTTTCTTT. Protein product: CASSATGVGTEAFF.

The chain recombines TRBV4-3 with TRBJ1-2; 7 bases are a match to TRBD1. V was pared by 0 bases and J by 3 bases, with 4 bases of the junction left unmatched. The CDR3 has 15 amino acids. Germline V lookup: CDR1 LGHNA, CDR2 YSLEER. For the CDR3, the DNA is TGCGCCAGCAGCCAAGATAACAGGGGAGACTATGGCTACACCTTC. This translates into CASSQDNRGDYGYTF.

J is TRBJ2-5 and V is TRBV15; 13 nucleotides agree with TRBD2. The CDR3 is 15 amino acids. Germline CDR1 is LNHNV and CDR2 is YYDKDF (reference sequence). Trimming removed 5 bases from V and 4 bases from J; junction bases left unmatched: 4. This CDR3 is CATSGRLAGGETQYF. CDR3 coding DNA: TGTGCCACCAGCGGTAGACTAGCGGGGGGAGAGACCCAGTACTTC. Together with reference TRBV15 and TRBJ2-5, the CDR3 gives the full variable domain: DAMVIQNPRYQVTQFGKPVTLSCSQTLNHNVMYWYQQKSSQAPKLLFHYYDKDFNNEADTPDNFQSRRPNTSFCFLDIRSPGLGDTAMYLCATSGRLAGGETQYFGPGTRLLVL.

About this clone itself: Other DNA variants within this sample encode the same CDR3. The chain has TRBV11-2 and TRBJ2-1; D is perhaps TRBD2 (6 bases). Trimming pared 0 bases from V and 0 bases from J, leaving 6 bases between. This CDR3 spans 15 amino acids. Germline lookup yields CDR1 SGHAT and CDR2 FQNNGV. CDR3 nucleotides: TGTGCCAGCAGCTTAGAGGGGGGCTCCTACAATGAGCAGTTCTTC. Translation: CASSLEGGSYNEQFF.

The rearrangement uses TRBV7-2 and TRBJ1-5; the D gene is possibly TRBD1 (6 bases). This CDR3 has 14 residues. V was clipped by 4 bases and J by 2 bases, with 9 bases between them. CDR1 SGHTA and CDR2 FQGNSA come from the germline V gene. In nucleotides, the CDR3 is TGTGCCAGCAGCTCTCAGGGGCGCAATCAGCCCCAGCATTTT. This sequence encodes CASSSQGRNQPQHF.

The V call is TRBV3-1 (or the pseudogene TRBV3-2), the J call TRBJ2-7, with TRBD1 as a possible D gene (5 bases). Trimming pared 4 bases from V and 2 bases from J, leaving 9 bases between. CDR3 length: 13 residues. Germline V CDR1 and CDR2: LGHDT, YNNKEL (reference sequence). The CDR3 sequence: CASSLQGAYEQYF. The CDR3 DNA sequence: TGTGCCAGCAGCCTCCAGGGCGCCTACGAGCAGTACTTC.

V usage is TRBV9 and J usage is TRBJ2-3, with TRBD1 matching 7 bases. CDR3 length: 14 residues. The V gene's germline CDR1 is SGDLS and CDR2 YYNGEE. V lost 4 bases to trimming and J lost 3 bases; unmatched junction nucleotides: 5. The CDR3 coding sequence is TGTGCCAGCAGCCTAGACAGGGCTACAGATACGCAGTATTTT. As protein: CASSLDRATDTQYF.

V gene TRBV5-1 combines with J gene TRBJ1-2, with 7 bases fitting TRBD1. V lost 4 bases to trimming and J lost 4 bases; unmatched junction nucleotides: 4. CDR3 length: 13 amino acids. Germline CDR1 SGHRS, CDR2 YFSETQ. In nucleotides, the CDR3 is TGCGCCAGCAGCCTGGGACAGCTCTATGGCTACACCTTC. Encoded protein: CASSLGQLYGYTF.

The rearrangement uses TRBV19 and TRBJ2-4; TRBD2 might be the D (6 bases). This CDR3 is 17 amino acids long. Trimming left V 2 bases short and J 1 base short, with 15 bases between. Germline assignment: CDR1 LNHDA and CDR2 SQIVND (reference sequence). Here the CDR3 reads CASSIRRGSGAKNIQYF. As DNA, the CDR3 is TGTGCCAGTAGTATACGGAGGGGTTCCGGGGCCAAAAACATTCAGTACTTC.

The genes are TRBV24-1 and TRBJ1-5, with unresolved D. V was trimmed by 5 bases and J by 5 bases, leaving 12 bases between them. CDR1 and CDR2 (germline): KGHDR, SFDVKD. CDR3 size: 14 residues. The DNA for the CDR3 is TGTGCCACCAGTGTAAGTGGGCGCGATCAGCCCCAGCATTTT. It encodes CATSVSGRDQPQHF.

V is TRBV7-8 and J is TRBJ1-5; D not resolved. V lost 2 bases, J lost 1 base, and 6 bases lay in between. The CDR3 covers 14 residues. Germline CDR1 is SGHVS and CDR2 is FQNEAQ. The CDR3 loop is CASSLFQSNQPQHF. CDR3 sequence (DNA): TGTGCCAGCAGCTTATTTCAGAGCAATCAGCCCCAGCATTTT.

The CDR3 is CASSSDRGSGELFF. The CDR3 DNA sequence: TGTGCCAGCAGCTCGGACAGGGGAAGCGGGGAGCTGTTTTTT. The V gene is TRBV11-1, the J gene TRBJ2-2; the match to TRBD1 covers 9 bases. Germline loops: CDR1 SGHAT, CDR2 FQDESV (reference sequence). V shed 4 bases, J shed 7 bases, and the junction held 4 bases outside the gene matches. The length of the CDR3 is 14 residues.